The 10 T cell receptor beta chains reported below all come from one sample, sequenced in a study of shared T cell receptors in the human thymus. The repertoire was sequenced with immunoSEQ multiplex PCR; TCRdb's copy has only in-frame clones and lacks some. This sample carries about 660,000 clones, 88% of them seen once, and the ten largest clones take about 0.01%. This same sample was also part of a study on human thymus T cells.

The sample consisted of thymocytes. The receptors derive from a boy in the first two years of life with a congenital heart defect.

The rearrangement uses TRBV27 and TRBJ2-3, with TRBD2 identical over 13 bases. V lost 5 bases and J lost 2; bases outside the gene matches: 7. The CDR3 contains 17 residues. The V gene's germline CDR1 is MNHEY and CDR2 SMNVEV (reference sequence). The CDR3 loop reads CASSKLAGGAVTDTQYF. The CDR3 DNA follows: TGTGCCAGCAGTAAACTAGCGGGAGGGGCTGTCACAGATACGCAGTATTTT.

The V gene is TRBV5-6, the J gene TRBJ2-1, with TRBD2 matching 8 bases. This CDR3 contains 18 residues. With V trimmed by 2 bases and J by 5 bases, 15 bases remained unmatched. Germline V gene sequence: CDR1 SGHDT, CDR2 YYEEEE. In nucleotides, the CDR3 is TGTGCCAGCAGCTTCGGGACTAGACTATGTGGGCCCCACAATGAGCAGTTCTTC. Translated: CASSFGTRLCGPHNEQFF.

The CDR3 region has the DNA TGTGCCAGCAGTGGGCGGGACCCCGGGGAGACCCAGTACTTC. Translating it yields CASSGRDPGETQYF. The chain carries TRBV2 and TRBJ2-5; TRBD2 might be the D (6 bases). CDR1 SNHLY and CDR2 FYNNEI come from the germline V gene. CDR3 size: 14 residues. The ends were cut back, 4 bases at V and 5 bases at J, with 14 bases in the middle.

This clone was counted a single time. This chain connects TRBV28 to TRBJ1-5; TRBD1 might be the D (5 bases). The ends were cut back, 6 bases at V and 4 bases at J, with 19 bases in the middle. The germline CDR1 and CDR2 sequences are MDHEN and SYDVKM. This CDR3 is built from 16 residues. CDR3 in DNA: TGTGCCAGCAGAACCCCCCGCGGGACGGCGAATCAGCCCCAGCATTTT. Translating gives CASRTPRGTANQPQHF.

This chain connects TRBV18 to TRBJ2-5; a weak D match, TRBD2 (6 bases). This CDR3 has 15 residues. Trimming pared 6 bases from V and 0 bases from J, leaving 14 bases between. The germline CDR1 and CDR2 sequences are KGHSH and LQKENI. CDR3 amino acids: CASSQPREHQETQYF. CDR3 coding DNA: TGTGCCAGCTCTCAACCCCGGGAGCACCAAGAGACCCAGTACTTC.

In DNA, the CDR3 is TGTGCCAGCAGCCAAGACCAGGGTATAAGGTACGAGCAGTACTTC. Residues: CASSQDQGIRYEQYF. The chain carries TRBV14 and TRBJ2-7; maybe TRBD1 (5 bases). Germline V gene data show CDR1 as SGHDN and CDR2 as FVKESK. CDR3 length: 15 amino acids. V lost 0 bases and J 4 bases, leaving 13 bases between the germline ends.

The chain links TRBV7-6 to TRBJ1-4; no firm D call. This CDR3 is 12 amino acids long. V was pared by 5 bases and J by 8 bases, with 9 bases between. In germline, CDR1 is SGHVS, CDR2 FNYEAQ. The CDR3 loop reads CASSPLGEKLFF. As DNA, the CDR3 is TGTGCCAGCAGCCCACTAGGCGAAAAACTGTTTTTT.

The CDR3 is CASSLFAPGPGAYNEQFF. The DNA for the CDR3 is TGTGCCAGCAGCTTATTCGCCCCAGGGCCAGGGGCCTACAATGAGCAGTTCTTC. V usage is TRBV11-3 and J usage is TRBJ2-1; D is perhaps TRBD1 (6 bases). Germline assignment: CDR1 SGHNT and CDR2 YENEEA. The ends were cut back, 2 bases at V and 2 bases at J, with 19 bases in the middle. The CDR3 has 18 amino acids.

This rearrangement joins TRBV30 to TRBJ2-1; D is perhaps TRBD1 (5 bases). Germline loops: CDR1 GTSNPN, CDR2 SVGIG (reference sequence). The length of the CDR3 is 14 residues. Trimming cost V 4 bases and J 10 bases, with 20 bases left between them. The CDR3 sequence is CAWIEPPRVNEQFF. The CDR3 DNA sequence: TGTGCCTGGATAGAACCCCCCAGGGTAAACGAGCAGTTCTTC. Looking up the rest from reference TRBV30 and TRBJ2-1 gives the full variable domain: SQTIHQWPATLVQPVGSPLSLECTVEGTSNPNLYWYRQAAGRGLQLLFYSVGIGQISSEVPQNLSASRPQDRQFILSSKKLLLSDSGFYLCAWIEPPRVNEQFFGPGTRLTVL.

This clone was detected once. The V call is TRBV27, the J call TRBJ2-2; 7 bases fit TRBD1. CDR1 MNHEY and CDR2 SMNVEV come from the germline V gene (reference sequence). V gave up 2 bases and J gave up 8 bases; unmatched junction bases: 5. This CDR3 is built from 14 residues. CDR3 protein: CASSLRGPRGELFF. The CDR3 DNA sequence: TGTGCCAGCAGTTTAAGGGGGCCCAGGGGGGAGCTGTTTTTT.